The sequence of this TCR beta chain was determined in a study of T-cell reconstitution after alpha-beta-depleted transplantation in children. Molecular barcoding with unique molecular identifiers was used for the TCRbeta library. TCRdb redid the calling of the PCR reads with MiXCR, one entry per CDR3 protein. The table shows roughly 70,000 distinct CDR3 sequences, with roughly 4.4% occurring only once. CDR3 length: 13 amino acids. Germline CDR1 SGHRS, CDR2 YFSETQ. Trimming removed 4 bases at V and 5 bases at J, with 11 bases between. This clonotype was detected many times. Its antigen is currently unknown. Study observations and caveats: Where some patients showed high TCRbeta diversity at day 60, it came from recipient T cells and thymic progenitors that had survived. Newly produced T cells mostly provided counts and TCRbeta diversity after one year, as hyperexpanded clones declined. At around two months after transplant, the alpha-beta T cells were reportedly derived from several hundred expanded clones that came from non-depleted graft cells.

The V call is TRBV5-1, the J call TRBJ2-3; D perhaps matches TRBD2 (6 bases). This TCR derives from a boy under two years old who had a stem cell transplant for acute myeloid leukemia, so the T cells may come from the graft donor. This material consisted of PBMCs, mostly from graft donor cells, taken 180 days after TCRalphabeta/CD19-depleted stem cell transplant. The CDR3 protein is CASSPGVGDTQYF. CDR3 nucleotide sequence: TGCGCCAGCAGCCCGGGGGTAGGAGATACGCAGTATTTT.